This entry lists 21 T cell receptor beta chains sequenced from one sample in a study of T cell repertoires in cytomegalovirus infection. A single record per CDR3 protein comes from TCRdb applying MiXCR to the reads. The sample lists fewer than 900,000 distinct CDR3 sequences, 25% to 35% occurring once. These receptors have no identified antigens. Sample: cultured CD8+ T cells from PBMCs, taken from culture after CMV antigen stimulation. All receptors derive from a human donor in good health (CMV status not recorded). Some clones in this sample may be carry-over from other donors' samples.

The chain has TRBV6-5 and TRBJ2-1; 8 bases line up with TRBD1. This CDR3 is built from 10 residues. The V gene's germline CDR1 is MNHEY and CDR2 SVGAGI. The ends lost 6 bases at V and 14 bases at J; junction bases unmatched: 3. The CDR3 sequence: CASRGQVEFF. Here the CDR3 DNA reads TGTGCCAGCAGGGGACAGGTGGAGTTCTTC.

The chain is built from TRBV6-2 or TRBV6-3 and TRBJ1-6; D is perhaps TRBD1 (6 bases). This CDR3 comprises 22 residues. Germline loops: CDR1 MNHEY, CDR2 SVGEGT. V lost 2 bases, J lost 8 bases, and 34 bases lay in between. CDR3 loop: CASSYGFAGASVRTEGDSPLHF. Written as DNA, the CDR3 is TGTGCCAGCAGTTACGGGTTCGCTGGGGCGTCGGTTCGGACAGAGGGGGATTCACCCCTCCACTTT.

The rearrangement uses TRBV7-9 and TRBJ2-1; maybe TRBD1 (6 bases). The CDR3 has 13 residues. V was cut by 5 bases and J by 10 bases, with 15 bases left in between. The germline V gene encodes CDR1 SEHNR and CDR2 FQNEAQ (reference sequence). As DNA, the CDR3 is TGTGCCAGCAGCCCCTCAGGGGCGTGGGAGCAGTTCTTC. Translated, it gives CASSPSGAWEQFF. The variable domain in full, with the rest retrieved from reference TRBV7-9 and TRBJ2-1, is DTGVSQNPRHKITKRGQNVTFRCDPISEHNRLYWYRQTLGQGPEFLTYFQNEAQLEKSRLLSDRFSAERPKGSFSTLEIQRTEQGDSAMYLCASSPSGAWEQFFGPGTRLTVL.

The V call is TRBV28, the J call TRBJ1-1; D is uncertain. With 5 bases removed from V and 0 bases from J, the gap between germline ends came to 10 bases. In germline, CDR1 is MDHEN, CDR2 SYDVKM. The CDR3 covers 14 residues. The DNA of the CDR3 is TGTGCCAGCAGTCCCCGGGCGGTGAACACTGAAGCTTTCTTT. Amino acid sequence: CASSPRAVNTEAFF.

This clonotype was observed a handful of times. This chain connects TRBV4-1 to TRBJ1-2, with a weak D call TRBD1 (5 bases). Germline CDR1 reads MGHRA; CDR2 reads YSYEKL. This CDR3 comprises 15 residues. The V end was cut by 0 bases, the J end by 4 bases, with 12 bases between. Here the CDR3 reads CASSQEEQGSYGYTF. The CDR3, as DNA: TGCGCCAGCAGCCAAGAAGAGCAGGGAAGCTATGGCTACACCTTC.

V is TRBV7-6 and J is TRBJ1-2; 7 nucleotides agree with TRBD1. This CDR3 spans 14 amino acids. The V gene's germline CDR1 is SGHVS and CDR2 FNYEAQ. Germline trimming cut 5 bases from V and 8 bases from J; bases unmatched to any gene: 11. The CDR3 sequence: CASSHTDRAPGYTF. DNA for the CDR3: TGTGCCAGCAGCCACACCGACAGGGCCCCCGGCTACACCTTC.

CDR3 DNA sequence: TGTGCCAGCAGACCGGGACAGTATAACTATGGCTACACCTTC. Amino acids: CASRPGQYNYGYTF. This chain uses TRBV6-1 with TRBJ1-2; 7 positions agree with TRBD1. V lost 6 bases to trimming and J lost 1 base; unmatched junction nucleotides: 5. Germline V gives CDR1 MNHNS, CDR2 SASEGT. The CDR3 totals 14 residues.

This rearrangement joins TRBV2 to TRBJ2-2; TRBD1 is a possible D gene (6 bases). Per the germline V gene, CDR1 is SNHLY and CDR2 is FYNNEI. The CDR3 totals 14 residues. Trimming took 9 bases from V and 6 from J, leaving 17 bases between them. For the CDR3, the DNA is TGTGCCAGTACAGGGCGAGTAGGCTCCGGGGAGCTGTTTTTT. This codes for CASTGRVGSGELFF.

The table lists this clonotype with a few counts. The rearrangement links TRBV25-1 to TRBJ1-2, with a weak D call TRBD1 (5 bases). V was clipped by 1 base and J by 4 bases, with 19 bases between them. Germline CDR1 is MGHDK and CDR2 is SYGVNS. This CDR3 contains 17 residues. The CDR3 sequence is CASSESSGTRTTYGYTF. CDR3 nucleotide sequence: TGTGCCAGCAGTGAATCTTCCGGGACCCGCACGACCTATGGCTACACCTTC.

Points on this clonotype: The junction differs from germline at one of its ends, possibly a read error. The V and J genes are TRBV10-2 and TRBJ1-4, with D unclear. Germline loops: CDR1 WSHSY, CDR2 SAAADI. This CDR3 contains 13 residues. CDR3 sequence reads: CASKVGSGEKPFF. The CDR3 bases are TGCGCCAGCAAAGTAGGGTCCGGTGAAAAACCGTTTTTT.

This clonotype was recorded a few times. The gene calls are TRBV15 and TRBJ1-2; D unclear. The CDR3 runs 17 residues. Germline CDR1 and CDR2: LNHNV and YYDKDF (reference sequence). The V end lost 1 base, the J end lost 6 bases, and 21 bases lay between the germline ends. Written as DNA, the CDR3 is TGTGCCACCAGCAGAGGGCTCGATACCCACCGGATGGATGGCTACACCTTC. This translates into CATSRGLDTHRMDGYTF.

This clonotype was seen a handful of times. This sequence joins TRBV6-2 or TRBV6-3 and TRBJ1-1, with a tentative D call TRBD1 (5 bases). Per germline, CDR1 MNHEY and CDR2 SVGEGT. Trimming pared 6 bases from V and 1 base from J, leaving 18 bases between. This CDR3 contains 16 residues. CDR3 loop: CASRRNPDRANTEAFF. CDR3 nucleotides: TGTGCCAGCAGACGCAATCCCGACAGAGCGAACACTGAAGCTTTCTTT.

The chain links TRBV4-3 to TRBJ2-1; possibly TRBD2 for D (6 bases). Trimming shortened V by 1 base and J by 3 bases, and 7 bases separated the two germline ends. Germline CDR1 reads LGHNA; CDR2 reads YSLEER. The CDR3 contains 14 residues. CDR3 nucleotide sequence: TGCGCCAGCAGCCAAGGGGAGGACTACAATGAGCAGTTCTTC. It translates to CASSQGEDYNEQFF.

This clonotype was counted once. The CDR3 is CSVGEGEGYEQYF. Written as DNA, the CDR3 is TGCAGCGTTGGAGAGGGGGAGGGCTACGAGCAGTACTTC. The chain recombines TRBV29-1 with TRBJ2-7; tentative D call: TRBD2 (7 bases). The V gene's germline CDR1 is SQVTM and CDR2 ANQGSEA. The CDR3 is 13 amino acids. Trimming shortened V by 4 bases and J by 3 bases, and 13 bases separated the two germline ends.

The chain is built from TRBV29-1 and TRBJ2-1, with D unclear. Germline V gives CDR1 SQVTM, CDR2 ANQGSEA. The CDR3 is made up of 13 amino acids. V shed 3 bases and J shed 8 bases, with 14 bases lying between them. CDR3 nucleotides: TGCAGCGTTGAGCCGGTTTCGACGGATGAGCAGTTCTTC. It is translated as CSVEPVSTDEQFF.

In its sample, this clonotype was seen many times. The CDR3 region has the DNA TGTGCCAGCAGCTTAAACGGCGGATACAATCAGCCCCAGCATTTT. Its translation: CASSLNGGYNQPQHF. The V gene is TRBV7-8, the J gene TRBJ1-5; D call uncertain. Deletions cut 2 bases from V and 3 bases from J, with 11 bases between. Germline assignment: CDR1 SGHVS and CDR2 FQNEAQ. The CDR3 runs 15 residues.

The CDR3 DNA reads TGCGCCAGCAGCCAAGATCCGGGAAAGCAGCAGTACTTC. It is translated as CASSQDPGKQQYF. The rearrangement joins TRBV4-1 to TRBJ2-7; D may be TRBD2 (5 bases). The CDR3 length is 13 residues. Germline V CDR1 and CDR2: MGHRA, YSYEKL. V lost 0 bases, J lost 8 bases, and 11 bases lay in between.

The J gene is TRBJ1-1, the V gene TRBV7-6; D remains ambiguous. The germline V gene encodes CDR1 SGHVS and CDR2 FNYEAQ. V was pared by 4 bases and J by 0 bases, with 12 bases between. This CDR3 spans 15 amino acids. The CDR3 bases are TGTGCCAGCAGCTCCCCCGAGGCCATGAACACTGAAGCTTTCTTT. Translated: CASSSPEAMNTEAFF.

CDR3 amino acids: CASSAQGGFTEAFF. The CDR3 DNA reads TGTGCCAGTAGTGCCCAAGGGGGTTTCACTGAAGCTTTCTTT. The V gene is TRBV19, the J gene TRBJ1-1; possibly TRBD1 for D (6 bases). The CDR3 spans 14 residues. V lost 5 bases and J lost 4, with 14 bases in between. Germline V gene sequence: CDR1 LNHDA, CDR2 SQIVND (reference sequence).

The genes are TRBV27 and TRBJ2-3; 7 bases agree with TRBD2. CDR1 and CDR2 (germline): MNHEY, SMNVEV (reference sequence). The CDR3 has 15 amino acids. After removal of 6 bases from V and 1 base from J, the junction contained 7 bases not matched to a gene. CDR3 loop: CASSLSSGGTDTQYF. DNA for the CDR3: TGTGCCAGCAGCCTCTCAAGCGGGGGCACAGATACGCAGTATTTT.

The V call is TRBV6-2 or TRBV6-3, the J call TRBJ1-5; tentative D call: TRBD1 (5 bases). Germline lookup yields CDR1 MNHEY and CDR2 SVGEGT. Trimming shortened V by 2 bases and J by 6 bases, and 11 bases separated the two germline ends. The CDR3 consists of 14 residues. In nucleotides, the CDR3 is TGTGCCAGCAGTTACACGGCAGGGCGTCAGCCCCAGCATTTT. Translating gives CASSYTAGRQPQHF.